Below are 24 T cell receptor beta chains sequenced from a single sample in a study of T cell clonality in common variable immunodeficiency. Produced via immunoSEQ multiplex PCR; TCRdb's table is partial and in-frame only. The sample offers about 35,000 clones and no singletons, the top ten holding approximately 9.4%. Material for sequencing was peripheral blood mononuclear cells. Source of these receptors: a person between 18 and 70 years old in good health.

This clone was found many times. The CDR3 end falls 3 residues outside the read, so it is completed with the germline J gene. This chain links TRBV2 with TRBJ2-7; weak D call: TRBD1 (6 bases). CDR3 length equals 14 residues. V lost 6 bases and J lost 4, with 16 bases in between. Germline lookup yields CDR1 SNHLY and CDR2 FYNNEI. CDR3 bases read: TGTGCCAGCAGCTCCACAGGGAGCAGGTACGAG. Its protein product is CASSSTGSRYE. The whole CDR3 reads CASSSTGSRYEQYF.

This clone was seen repeatedly, ten times or more. Coverage ceases 3 residues before the CDR3 finishes, and the germline J gene fills in the end. The chain employs TRBV20-1 and TRBJ2-1; 10 bases line up with TRBD2. The J segment lost 6 bases and the V segment lost 6 bases, leaving 8 bases of the junction unmatched. There are 14 residues in the CDR3. CDR1 is DFQATT, CDR2 SNEGSKA, per germline (reference sequence). CDR3 sequence reads: CSAPPWTSGNEQFF. The DNA read from the CDR3 is TGCAGTGCCCCACCATGGACTAGCGGCAATGAG.

This clone has ten or more counts. The read finishes 3 residues shy of the CDR3 end, and the germline J gene is used to complete it. This rearrangement joins TRBV19 to TRBJ2-1; 7 positions agree with TRBD2. The junction had 7 bases not matched to a gene; V was cut back by 6 bases and J by 5 bases. The germline CDR1 and CDR2 sequences are LNHDA and SQIVND (reference sequence). The CDR3 is made up of 14 amino acids. The CDR3 bases that were read are TGTGCCAGTAGGGTACTAGCGTTTAACAATGAG. Its protein is CASRVLAFNNE. The CDR3, in full, reads CASRVLAFNNEQFF.

This clone was recorded a few times. The CDR3 is cut off 3 residues early in the read; its end comes from the germline J gene. The V and J genes are TRBV2 and TRBJ2-5, with D possibly matching TRBD2 (6 bases). The germline V gene has CDR1 SNHLY and CDR2 FYNNEI. Trimming took 6 bases from V and 2 from J, leaving 13 bases between them. This CDR3 spans 14 amino acids. The chain's CDR3 is CASSPGTSQETQYF. The part of the CDR3 DNA that was read is TGTGCCAGCAGCCCAGGGACTTCACAAGAGACC. Full variable domain (missing parts from reference TRBV2 and TRBJ2-5): EPEVTQTPSHQVTQMGQEVILRCVPISNHLYFYWYRQILGQKVEFLVSFYNNEISEKSEIFDDQFSVERPDGSNFTLKIRSTKLEDSAMYFCASSPGTSQETQYFGPGTRLLVL.

This clone was counted at least ten times. The CDR3 goes on 3 residues after the read ends, and that part is filled in from the germline J gene. V gene TRBV16 combines with J gene TRBJ2-1; 9 nucleotides match TRBD1. V dropped 4 bases and J dropped 7; count of bases not matched to a gene: 11. The CDR3 covers 16 residues. Germline CDR1 KGHSY, CDR2 FQNENV. The CDR3 loop is CASSRRTGATTNEQFF. The CDR3 DNA, read in part, is TGTGCCAGCAGCCGGAGGACAGGGGCTACAACTAATGAG.

The sample holds many counts of this clone. The sequenced fragment ends 3 residues before the CDR3 boundary, so the rest is inferred from the germline J gene. This chain links TRBV12-3 or TRBV12-4 with TRBJ1-1; D gene unclear. This CDR3 has 14 amino acids. Trimming stripped 3 bases from V and 5 bases from J, with 13 bases between. The sequenced CDR3 bases are TGTGCCAGCAGTTTGGAGGGCCGACGGACTGAA. Residues: CASSLEGRRTE. The full CDR3 protein reads CASSLEGRRTEAFF.

This clone was recorded many times. The CDR3 is cut off 3 residues early in the read; its end comes from the germline J gene. This chain uses TRBV19 with TRBJ2-3, with 9 nucleotides matching TRBD2. Germline V gives CDR1 LNHDA, CDR2 SQIVND (reference sequence). CDR3 length: 17 amino acids. With V trimmed by 6 bases and J by 6 bases, 16 bases remained unmatched. The sequenced part of the CDR3 DNA is TGTGCCAGTAGCCCAGCGACGGGCGGGAGGGCAAGGGATACG. Translation gives CASSPATGGRARDT. The entire CDR3 sequence reads CASSPATGGRARDTQYF. The variable domain in full, completed from reference TRBV19 and TRBJ2-3, reads DGGITQSPKYLFRKEGQNVTLSCEQNLNHDAMYWYRQDPGQGLRLIYYSQIVNDFQKGDIAEGYSVSREKKESFPLTVTSAQKNPTAFYLCASSPATGGRARDTQYFGPGTRLTVL.

This clone was detected a few times. A much larger clone lies one base from this, so it may be a read error. The read terminates 3 residues before the CDR3 end, so the remaining end is supplied by the germline J gene. The rearrangement uses TRBV6-1 and TRBJ2-3; no clear D. The germline gives CDR1 MNHNS, CDR2 SASEGT. There are 17 residues in the CDR3. CDR3 DNA, as far as it was read: TGTGCCAGCAGTGAAGCGCCGGGTTGTTATAGCAATCAGCCG. Its translation is CASSEAPGCYSNQP. The complete CDR3 reads CASSEAPGCYSNQPQYF.

This clone was observed at least ten times. The CDR3 region is CAISEDRRDGYTF. Incomplete CDR3 DNA: TGTGCCATCAGTGAGGACAGGAGGGACGGC. This rearrangement joins TRBV10-3 to TRBJ1-2, with D perhaps matching TRBD1 (6 bases). The read terminates 3 residues before the CDR3 end, so the remaining end is supplied by the germline J gene. Germline V gene sequence: CDR1 ENHRY, CDR2 SYGVKD. The CDR3 consists of 13 residues.

This clone was recorded many times. The read ends 3 residues shy of where the CDR3 ends; the end is completed using the germline J gene. The chain couples TRBV20-1 to TRBJ2-2; D is uncertain. V lost 3 bases to trimming and J lost 7 bases, with 12 bases between them. The CDR3 is made up of 13 amino acids. Germline values: CDR1 DFQATT, CDR2 SNEGSKA (reference sequence). The DNA read from the CDR3 is TGCAGTGCTAGCACCGGCGGTTTCGGGGAG. Its protein product is CSASTGGFGE. The entire CDR3 reads CSASTGGFGELFF.

This clone was counted many times. With the read ending 3 residues before the CDR3 end, the germline J gene is used to fill in that end. This chain links TRBV20-1 with TRBJ2-7; TRBD2 aligns across 12 bases. Unmatched junction bases numbered 3, after V lost 1 base and J lost 5 bases. CDR1 DFQATT and CDR2 SNEGSKA come from the germline V gene (reference sequence). The CDR3 covers 14 residues. The part of the CDR3 DNA that was read is TGCAGTGCTAGAGGACTAGCGGGAGAGAACGAG. Translated: CSARGLAGENE. The whole CDR3 is CSARGLAGENEQYF.

This clone was seen at least ten times. From the germline J gene comes the end of the CDR3, since the read stops 3 residues before it. The chain couples TRBV11-3 to TRBJ2-2; a possible D gene is TRBD1 (5 bases). The CDR3 is made up of 15 amino acids. Germline-derived CDR1 and CDR2 are SGHNT and YENEEA. V lost 5 bases, J lost 4 bases, and 14 bases lay in between. The CDR3 is CASSANQGGTGELFF. The sequenced CDR3 bases are TGTGCCAGCAGCGCTAATCAGGGCGGCACCGGGGAG. The full variable domain, its missing parts supplied by reference TRBV11-3 and TRBJ2-2, is EAGVVQSPRYKIIEKKQPVAFWCNPISGHNTLYWYLQNLGQGPELLIRYENEEAVDDSQLPKDRFSAERLKGVDSTLKIQPAELGDSAVYLCASSANQGGTGELFFGEGSRLTVL.

This clone has a handful of counts. The read is 3 residues too short to cover the CDR3 end, so that end is filled in from the germline J gene. The gene calls are TRBV30 and TRBJ2-1; 7 positions agree with TRBD1. This CDR3 is built from 14 residues. The trim removed 3 bases at V and 5 bases at J, leaving 7 bases unmatched. The germline V gene has CDR1 GTSNPN and CDR2 SVGIG (reference sequence). CDR3 amino acids: CAWRSGGGNNEQFF. The sequenced CDR3 bases are TGTGCCTGGAGATCAGGGGGTGGGAACAATGAG.

This clone was seen a few times. CDR3 bases read: TGTGCCTGGAGCGTGAAGGGGGCAGAGACC. Translation: CAWSVKGAET. The whole CDR3 reads CAWSVKGAETQYF. The J gene is TRBJ2-5, the V gene TRBV30, with TRBD1 identical over 7 bases. The read is 3 residues too short to cover the CDR3 end, so that end is filled in from the germline J gene. This CDR3 has 13 amino acids. Germline V gene sequence: CDR1 GTSNPN, CDR2 SVGIG (reference sequence). V lost 3 bases and J lost 4; bases outside the gene matches: 5.

This clone was observed many times. Here the CDR3 reads CASSANTGLYGYTF. Incomplete CDR3 DNA: TGTGCCAGCAGCGCAAATACAGGCCTCTATGGC. This chain links TRBV5-5 with TRBJ1-2, with D tentatively TRBD1 (5 bases). The CDR3 end falls 3 residues outside the read, so it is completed with the germline J gene. The CDR3 is 14 amino acids. Germline V gene data show CDR1 as SGHKS and CDR2 as YYEKEE (reference sequence). The V end lost 4 bases, the J end lost 4 bases, and 14 bases lay between the germline ends.

This clone has at least ten counts. Mismatch with germline at one junction end may stem from a read error. The read ends 3 residues early relative to the CDR3; the germline J gene fills the gap. V gene TRBV7-7 combines with J gene TRBJ2-1; 9 bases fit TRBD1. This CDR3 spans 16 amino acids. Germline V gene lookup returns CDR1 SSHAT and CDR2 FNYEAQ (reference sequence). CDR3 DNA, as far as it was read: TGTGCTAGCAGCTTAGGCCCGGGACAGGGCCTGGATGAG. This sequence encodes CASSLGPGQGLDE. The CDR3 as a whole reads CASSLGPGQGLDEQFF.

At least ten counts were recorded for this clone. The CDR3 goes on 3 residues after the read ends, and that part is filled in from the germline J gene. The rearrangement joins TRBV5-4 to TRBJ2-1, with D unresolved. CDR1 SGHNT and CDR2 YYREEE come from the germline V gene (reference sequence). The CDR3 runs 15 residues. Trimming stripped 1 base from V and 4 bases from J, with 12 bases between. CDR3 amino acids: CASSLSVSNYNEQFF. The sequenced part of the CDR3 DNA is TGTGCCAGCAGCTTGTCGGTTTCGAATTACAATGAG. Using reference TRBV5-4 and TRBJ2-1 for the parts outside the CDR3, the full variable domain is ETGVTQSPTHLIKTRGQQVTLRCSSQSGHNTVSWYQQALGQGPQFIFQYYREEENGRGNFPPRFSGLQFPNYSSELNVNALELDDSALYLCASSLSVSNYNEQFFGPGTRLTVL.

This clone showed up many times. The CDR3 is cut off 3 residues early in the read; its end comes from the germline J gene. The V call is TRBV10-2, the J call TRBJ2-3, with 12 bases fitting TRBD2. V dropped 1 base and J dropped 3; count of bases not matched to a gene: 8. CDR3 size: 18 residues. Germline V CDR1 and CDR2: WSHSY, SAAADI. The CDR3 bases that were read are TGCGCCAGCAGTGAGTTGACTAGCGGGAGATTTTTTACAGATACG. Translated: CASSELTSGRFFTDT. The entire CDR3 is CASSELTSGRFFTDTQYF.

This clone appeared many times. The CDR3 end falls 3 residues outside the read, so it is completed with the germline J gene. This sequence joins TRBV20-1 and TRBJ2-7; TRBD2 is a possible D gene (5 bases). The germline gives CDR1 DFQATT, CDR2 SNEGSKA (reference sequence). CDR3 length: 17 residues. V was shortened by 5 bases and J by 0 bases, with 23 bases between the two germline ends. Incomplete CDR3 DNA: TGCAGTGCTTGGGGAGAGGGAGCGGCCTCCAGCTCCTACGAG. It translates to CSAWGEGAASSSYE. In full, the CDR3 reads CSAWGEGAASSSYEQYF.

This clone was found many times. The read terminates 3 residues before the CDR3 end, so the remaining end is supplied by the germline J gene. This rearrangement joins TRBV4-2 to TRBJ1-1; 8 nucleotides line up with TRBD1. Germline assignment: CDR1 LGHNA and CDR2 YNFKEQ. The CDR3 is made up of 18 amino acids. The V segment lost 1 base and the J segment 1 base; nucleotides outside the gene matches: 11. The DNA read from the CDR3 is TGTGCCAGCAGCCAAGTCCGGACAGGGACCCTTAGGAACACTGAA. It encodes CASSQVRTGTLRNTE. The full-length CDR3 reads as CASSQVRTGTLRNTEAFF.

This clone came up many times. Read sequence stops 3 residues before the CDR3 end, and the germline J gene provides the missing end. The rearrangement uses TRBV29-1 and TRBJ2-2, with TRBD1 as a possible D gene (6 bases). Trimming shortened V by 7 bases and J by 5 bases, and 14 bases separated the two germline ends. The CDR3 is 13 residues long. The V gene's germline CDR1 is SQVTM and CDR2 ANQGSEA. CDR3 amino acids: CSAGSDRTGELFF. CDR3 DNA, as far as it was read: TGCAGCGCTGGAAGCGACAGGACCGGGGAG.

This clone appeared a few times. The read gets to within 3 residues of the CDR3 end, and the germline J gene fills in the rest. V usage is TRBV7-2 and J usage is TRBJ1-2; TRBD1 aligns across 8 bases. CDR3 size: 14 residues. Germline V gives CDR1 SGHTA, CDR2 FQGNSA. CDR3 protein: CASSSDRASYDYTF. The sequenced CDR3 bases are TGTGCCAGCAGCTCGGACAGGGCCTCCTACGAC.

This clone has at least ten counts. The read comes to an end 3 residues before the CDR3 does, leaving the germline J gene to fill in the end. The V call is TRBV30, the J call TRBJ1-2, with a possible D match to TRBD1 (6 bases). This CDR3 spans 15 amino acids. Germline V gene data show CDR1 as GTSNPN and CDR2 as SVGIG (reference sequence). Trimming shortened V by 3 bases and J by 1 base, and 15 bases separated the two germline ends. This CDR3 is CAWSASRGFNYGYTF. Partial CDR3 DNA: TGTGCCTGGAGCGCTTCCAGGGGCTTTAACTATGGC.

This clone was detected a few times. The CDR3 extends 3 residues past the end of the read, so its final part is completed from the germline J gene. This rearrangement joins TRBV19 to TRBJ1-2; TRBD1 is a possible D gene (5 bases). This CDR3 contains 16 residues. Per germline, CDR1 LNHDA and CDR2 SQIVND (reference sequence). This chain's CDR3 is CASSISGASGKGDYTF. CDR3 bases read: TGTGCCAGTAGTATCTCTGGGGCTAGCGGGAAAGGTGAC.